These T cell receptor beta chains were read from a single sample in a study of vaccination and CD4 T cells after COVID-19. What these receptors recognize is not known. TCRdb reanalysed the PCR reads using MiXCR and keeps one entry per CDR3 protein. Of some 13,000 distinct CDR3 sequences listed, around 42% were seen once; the top ten hold about a fifth. Sequences were derived from CD4+ T cells from blood, cultured in vitro, sampled before SARS-CoV-2 vaccination. The receptors were sampled from a human donor who had recovered from COVID-19. Both conserved end residues are part of each CDR3. A D gene is named only where the DNA matches it firmly. Clone sizes are given selectively: once, few, many, or a class where the clone is expanded.

j_gene: TRBJ2-5
abundance: few
d_gene: TRBD1
v_gene: TRBV20-1
CDR3aa: CSARTGGSSETQYF
CDR3nt: TGCAGTGCTAGGACAGGGGGAAGTTCAGAGACCCAGTACTTC

j_gene: TRBJ1-1
abundance: .
d_gene: .
v_gene: TRBV6-1
CDR3aa: CASRPRQRNTEAFF
CDR3nt: TGTGCCAGCAGGCCACGACAGAGGAACACTGAAGCTTTCTTT

j_gene: TRBJ1-5
abundance: .
d_gene: .
v_gene: TRBV6-1
CDR3aa: CASSRKQDGNQPQHF
CDR3nt: TGTGCCAGCAGCCGCAAACAGGACGGCAATCAGCCCCAGCATTTT

j_gene: TRBJ1-1
abundance: .
d_gene: .
v_gene: TRBV6-1
CDR3aa: CASSVWDRKSEAFF
CDR3nt: TGTGCCAGCAGTGTATGGGACCGCAAGTCTGAAGCTTTCTTT

j_gene: TRBJ1-4
abundance: .
d_gene: TRBD1
v_gene: TRBV15
CDR3aa: CATSRLPGQLATNEKLFF
CDR3nt: TGTGCCACCAGCAGATTGCCGGGACAGCTAGCAACTAATGAAAAACTGTTTTTT

j_gene: TRBJ1-1
abundance: .
d_gene: .
v_gene: TRBV29-1
CDR3aa: CSVYRPSTAFGTEAFF
CDR3nt: TGCAGCGTTTATCGGCCCTCGACCGCCTTCGGGACTGAAGCTTTCTTT

j_gene: TRBJ2-7
abundance: few
d_gene: .
v_gene: TRBV6-2/TRBV6-3
CDR3aa: CATNRLTPPRPYF
CDR3nt: TGTGCCACGAACAGGCTGACCCCTCCTCGTCCGTACTTC

j_gene: TRBJ1-2
abundance: few
d_gene: .
v_gene: TRBV6-4
CDR3aa: CASSGGLGVFTF
CDR3nt: TGTGCCAGCAGCGGAGGTCTGGGAGTCTTCACCTTC

j_gene: TRBJ2-7
abundance: .
d_gene: .
v_gene: TRBV28
CDR3aa: CATLGGVTYEQYF
CDR3nt: TGTGCCACCCTCGGTGGGGTGACGTACGAGCAGTACTTC

j_gene: TRBJ2-4
abundance: .
d_gene: .
v_gene: TRBV20-1
CDR3aa: CSALSAGEGKNIQYF
CDR3nt: TGCAGTGCCCTCTCTGCCGGGGAAGGCAAAAACATTCAGTACTTC

j_gene: TRBJ2-3
abundance: .
d_gene: .
v_gene: TRBV20-1
CDR3aa: CSARTPGSADTQYF
CDR3nt: TGCAGTGCTAGGACCCCAGGAAGTGCAGATACGCAGTATTTT

j_gene: TRBJ2-1
abundance: .
d_gene: TRBD1
v_gene: TRBV6-2/TRBV6-3
CDR3aa: CASSDRDNEQFF
CDR3nt: TGTGCCAGCAGTGACAGGGACAATGAGCAGTTCTTC

j_gene: TRBJ2-5
abundance: .
d_gene: TRBD2
v_gene: TRBV7-2
CDR3aa: CASSSLAGGEIQYF
CDR3nt: TGTGCCAGCAGCTCACTAGCGGGGGGGGAGATCCAGTACTTC

j_gene: TRBJ1-6
abundance: .
d_gene: TRBD1
v_gene: TRBV7-8
CDR3aa: CASSLAQGEVSPLHF
CDR3nt: TGTGCCAGCAGCTTGGCGCAGGGGGAAGTTTCACCCCTCCACTTT

j_gene: TRBJ2-5
abundance: .
d_gene: TRBD1
v_gene: TRBV18
CDR3aa: CASSPRDRGGSETQYF
CDR3nt: TGTGCCAGCTCACCGCGGGACAGGGGCGGGTCAGAGACCCAGTACTTC

j_gene: TRBJ2-2
abundance: few
d_gene: .
v_gene: TRBV24-1
CDR3aa: CATSKTLNTGELFF
CDR3nt: TGTGCCACCAGTAAGACTTTGAACACCGGGGAGCTGTTTTTT

j_gene: TRBJ2-7
abundance: few
d_gene: .
v_gene: TRBV20-1
CDR3aa: CSARDFSQPLYEQYF
CDR3nt: TGCAGTGCTAGAGATTTCAGCCAACCCCTTTACGAGCAGTACTTC

j_gene: TRBJ2-7
abundance: .
d_gene: .
v_gene: TRBV21-1
CDR3aa: CASSKAWTPYEQYF
CDR3nt: TGTGCCAGCAGCAAAGCATGGACCCCCTACGAGCAGTACTTC

j_gene: TRBJ2-5
abundance: .
d_gene: TRBD2
v_gene: TRBV11-2
CDR3aa: CASSPSGVNGGTQYF
CDR3nt: TGTGCCAGCAGCCCCAGCGGGGTAAACGGGGGGACCCAGTACTTC

j_gene: TRBJ1-2
abundance: .
d_gene: .
v_gene: TRBV2
CDR3aa: CASSEWNYGYTF
CDR3nt: TGTGCCAGCAGTGAATGGAACTATGGCTACACCTTC

j_gene: TRBJ2-2
abundance: .
d_gene: TRBD1
v_gene: TRBV10-3
CDR3aa: CAITRDRDTGELFF
CDR3nt: TGTGCCATCACCCGGGACAGGGACACCGGGGAGCTGTTTTTT

j_gene: TRBJ2-3
abundance: .
d_gene: .
v_gene: TRBV6-1
CDR3aa: CASSTKDTDTQYF
CDR3nt: TGTGCCAGCAGTACAAAAGACACAGATACGCAGTATTTT

j_gene: TRBJ1-1
abundance: few
d_gene: .
v_gene: TRBV20-1
CDR3aa: CSASGPAPNTEAFF
CDR3nt: TGCAGTGCTAGTGGACCGGCCCCGAACACTGAAGCTTTCTTT

j_gene: TRBJ2-1
abundance: few
d_gene: TRBD1
v_gene: TRBV20-1
CDR3aa: CSPRAHAGGQPTLNSYNEQFF
CDR3nt: TGCAGTCCTCGAGCCCATGCTGGGGGACAGCCAACTCTCAACTCCTACAATGAGCAGTTCTTC

j_gene: TRBJ2-3
abundance: .
d_gene: .
v_gene: TRBV7-8
CDR3aa: CASSLATGTDTQYF
CDR3nt: TGTGCCAGCAGCTTAGCTACAGGCACAGATACGCAGTATTTT

j_gene: TRBJ1-1
abundance: few
d_gene: TRBD1
v_gene: TRBV11-3
CDR3aa: CASSSDRGRNTEAFF
CDR3nt: TGTGCCAGCAGCTCAGACAGGGGGAGGAACACTGAAGCTTTCTTT

j_gene: TRBJ2-5
abundance: .
d_gene: .
v_gene: TRBV5-4
CDR3aa: CASSPEAGMETQYF
CDR3nt: TGTGCCAGCAGCCCGGAGGCAGGGATGGAGACCCAGTACTTC

j_gene: TRBJ2-3
abundance: .
d_gene: TRBD2
v_gene: TRBV15
CDR3aa: CATSRLAGGPTDTQYF
CDR3nt: TGTGCCACCAGCAGATTAGCGGGGGGGCCGACAGATACGCAGTATTTT

j_gene: TRBJ1-6
abundance: .
d_gene: .
v_gene: TRBV15
CDR3aa: CATSRDLGYNSPLHF
CDR3nt: TGTGCCACCAGCAGAGATCTGGGCTATAATTCACCCCTCCACTTT

j_gene: TRBJ2-7
abundance: .
d_gene: TRBD2
v_gene: TRBV20-1
CDR3aa: CSARDLGGSGYEQYF
CDR3nt: TGCAGTGCTAGAGATTTAGGCGGGAGCGGGTACGAGCAGTACTTC

j_gene: TRBJ1-2
abundance: medium-sized
d_gene: .
v_gene: TRBV20-1
CDR3aa: CSASYGTPISPRYYGYTF
CDR3nt: TGCAGTGCTAGTTACGGGACCCCAATCAGCCCCCGATACTATGGCTACACCTTC

j_gene: TRBJ1-5
abundance: .
d_gene: .
v_gene: TRBV27
CDR3aa: CASSAMPPRTGSNQPQHF
CDR3nt: TGTGCCAGCAGTGCCATGCCCCCGCGGACGGGGAGCAATCAGCCCCAGCATTTT

j_gene: TRBJ2-1
abundance: .
d_gene: TRBD2
v_gene: TRBV20-1
CDR3aa: CSARDWGRTSGGEQFF
CDR3nt: TGCAGTGCTAGAGATTGGGGAAGGACTAGTGGAGGTGAGCAGTTCTTC

j_gene: TRBJ2-7
abundance: few
d_gene: TRBD1
v_gene: TRBV28
CDR3aa: CASSLGQLPEQYF
CDR3nt: TGTGCCAGCAGTTTGGGACAGTTGCCCGAGCAGTACTTC

j_gene: TRBJ1-2
abundance: few
d_gene: .
v_gene: TRBV7-9
CDR3aa: CASSSPGESNYGYTF
CDR3nt: TGTGCCAGCAGCTCACCAGGGGAATCCAACTATGGCTACACCTTC

j_gene: TRBJ1-1
abundance: .
d_gene: TRBD1
v_gene: TRBV19
CDR3aa: CASSIWGGGRDRRTEAFF
CDR3nt: TGTGCCAGTAGTATATGGGGCGGGGGCAGGGACAGGCGCACTGAAGCTTTCTTT

j_gene: TRBJ1-2
abundance: .
d_gene: .
v_gene: TRBV7-2
CDR3aa: CASSPEVSRRSYGYTF
CDR3nt: TGTGCCAGCAGCCCAGAGGTTAGTCGTAGGAGCTATGGCTACACCTTC

j_gene: TRBJ2-5
abundance: few
d_gene: TRBD2
v_gene: TRBV6-1
CDR3aa: CASSRTSGGRWETQYF
CDR3nt: TGTGCCAGCAGTCGGACTAGCGGGGGCCGCTGGGAGACCCAGTACTTC

j_gene: TRBJ2-2
abundance: few
d_gene: .
v_gene: TRBV7-2
CDR3aa: CASSLAPDTGELFF
CDR3nt: TGTGCCAGCAGCTTAGCCCCCGACACCGGGGAGCTGTTTTTT

j_gene: TRBJ1-1
abundance: .
d_gene: .
v_gene: TRBV20-1
CDR3aa: CSASRGGLGTEAFF
CDR3nt: TGCAGTGCTAGCCGAGGAGGATTGGGCACTGAAGCTTTCTTT

j_gene: TRBJ1-2
abundance: .
d_gene: .
v_gene: TRBV5-1
CDR3aa: CASSFIEGWGYTF
CDR3nt: TGCGCCAGCAGCTTTATAGAGGGATGGGGCTACACCTTC

j_gene: TRBJ2-1
abundance: .
d_gene: .
v_gene: TRBV27
CDR3aa: CASSLTSASYNEQFF
CDR3nt: TGTGCCAGCAGTTTAACCAGCGCCTCCTACAATGAGCAGTTCTTC

j_gene: TRBJ1-1
abundance: .
d_gene: .
v_gene: TRBV6-1
CDR3aa: CASSEATGNTEAFF
CDR3nt: TGTGCCAGCAGTGAAGCGACGGGAAACACTGAAGCTTTCTTT

j_gene: TRBJ1-5
abundance: few
d_gene: .
v_gene: TRBV7-9
CDR3aa: CASSFLDSNQPQHF
CDR3nt: TGTGCCAGCAGCTTCTTGGATAGCAATCAGCCCCAGCATTTT

j_gene: TRBJ2-5
abundance: few
d_gene: .
v_gene: TRBV25-1
CDR3aa: CASSLKETQYF
CDR3nt: TGTGCCAGCAGTTTAAAGGAGACCCAGTACTTC

j_gene: TRBJ1-2
abundance: few
d_gene: .
v_gene: TRBV7-9
CDR3aa: CASSRPGDSFDGYTF
CDR3nt: TGTGCCAGCAGTCGGCCAGGGGACTCTTTTGATGGCTACACCTTC

j_gene: TRBJ1-3
abundance: .
d_gene: .
v_gene: TRBV20-1
CDR3aa: CSARPPGTSFPFSGNTIYF
CDR3nt: TGCAGTGCTAGACCCCCTGGGACCTCTTTCCCCTTCTCTGGAAACACCATATATTTT

j_gene: TRBJ2-2
abundance: .
d_gene: .
v_gene: TRBV4-2
CDR3aa: CASSQGDRADRELFF
CDR3nt: TGTGCCAGCAGCCAAGGGGACCGCGCGGACCGGGAGCTGTTTTTT

j_gene: TRBJ2-7
abundance: few
d_gene: .
v_gene: TRBV7-9
CDR3aa: CASSLAHGGSEQYF
CDR3nt: TGTGCCAGCAGCTTAGCGCATGGGGGTAGCGAGCAGTACTTC

j_gene: TRBJ2-1
abundance: .
d_gene: .
v_gene: TRBV20-1
CDR3aa: CSAARGLGEQFF
CDR3nt: TGCAGTGCGGCTAGGGGCTTGGGGGAGCAGTTCTTC